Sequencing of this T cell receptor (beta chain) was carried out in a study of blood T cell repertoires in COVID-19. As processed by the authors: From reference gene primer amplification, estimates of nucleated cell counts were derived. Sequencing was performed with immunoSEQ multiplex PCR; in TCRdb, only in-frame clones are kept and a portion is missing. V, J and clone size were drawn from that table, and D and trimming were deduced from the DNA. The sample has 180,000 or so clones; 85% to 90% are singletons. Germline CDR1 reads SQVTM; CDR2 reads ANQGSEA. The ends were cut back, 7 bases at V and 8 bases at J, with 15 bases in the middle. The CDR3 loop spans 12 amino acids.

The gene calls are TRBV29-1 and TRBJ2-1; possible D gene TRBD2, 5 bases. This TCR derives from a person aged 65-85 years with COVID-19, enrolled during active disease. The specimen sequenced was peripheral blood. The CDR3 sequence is CSGDGVMDEQFF. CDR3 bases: TGCAGCGGAGACGGGGTGATGGATGAGCAGTTCTTC.